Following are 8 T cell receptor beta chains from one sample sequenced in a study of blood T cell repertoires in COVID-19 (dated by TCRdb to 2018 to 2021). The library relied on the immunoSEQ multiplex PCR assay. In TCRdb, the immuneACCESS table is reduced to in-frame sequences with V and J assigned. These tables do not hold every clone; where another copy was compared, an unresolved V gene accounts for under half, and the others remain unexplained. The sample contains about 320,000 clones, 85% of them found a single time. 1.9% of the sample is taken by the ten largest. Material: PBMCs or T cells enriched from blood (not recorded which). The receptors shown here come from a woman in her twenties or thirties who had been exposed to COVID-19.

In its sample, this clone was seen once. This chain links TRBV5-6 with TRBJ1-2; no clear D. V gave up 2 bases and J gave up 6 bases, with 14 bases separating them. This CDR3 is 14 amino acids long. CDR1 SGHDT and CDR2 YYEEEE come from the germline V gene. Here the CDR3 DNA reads TGTGCCAGCAGCTTCAGAAACCCTGTCGATGGCTACACCTTC. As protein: CASSFRNPVDGYTF.

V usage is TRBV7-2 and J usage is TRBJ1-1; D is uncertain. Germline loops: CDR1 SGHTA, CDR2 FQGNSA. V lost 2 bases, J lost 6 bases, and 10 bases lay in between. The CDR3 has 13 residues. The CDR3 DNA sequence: TGTGCCAGCAGCTTAAGGCGGGGATCTGAAGCTTTCTTT. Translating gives CASSLRRGSEAFF.

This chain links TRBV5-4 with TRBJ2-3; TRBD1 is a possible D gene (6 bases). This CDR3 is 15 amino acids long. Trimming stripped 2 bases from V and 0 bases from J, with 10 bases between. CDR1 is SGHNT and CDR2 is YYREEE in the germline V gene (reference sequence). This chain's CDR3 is CASSFTGHSTDTQYF. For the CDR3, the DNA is TGTGCCAGCAGCTTTACGGGACACAGCACAGATACGCAGTATTTT.

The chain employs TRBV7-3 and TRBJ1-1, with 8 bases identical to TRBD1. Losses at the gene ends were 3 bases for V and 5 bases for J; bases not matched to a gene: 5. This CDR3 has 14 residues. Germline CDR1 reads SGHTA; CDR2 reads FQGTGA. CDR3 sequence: CASSFQGARTEAFF. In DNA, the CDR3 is TGTGCCAGCAGCTTCCAGGGGGCGCGGACTGAAGCTTTCTTT.

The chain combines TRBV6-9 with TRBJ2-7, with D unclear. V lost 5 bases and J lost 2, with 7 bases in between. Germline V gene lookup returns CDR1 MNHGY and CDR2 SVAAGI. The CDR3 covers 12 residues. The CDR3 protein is CASSQSTYEQYF. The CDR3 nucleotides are TGTGCCAGCAGTCAATCTACCTACGAGCAGTACTTC.

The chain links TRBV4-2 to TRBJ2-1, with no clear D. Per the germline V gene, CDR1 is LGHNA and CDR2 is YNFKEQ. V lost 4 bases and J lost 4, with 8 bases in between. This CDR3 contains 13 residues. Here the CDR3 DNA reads TGTGCCAGCAGCCCACACGGGTACAATGAGCAGTTCTTC. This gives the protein CASSPHGYNEQFF.

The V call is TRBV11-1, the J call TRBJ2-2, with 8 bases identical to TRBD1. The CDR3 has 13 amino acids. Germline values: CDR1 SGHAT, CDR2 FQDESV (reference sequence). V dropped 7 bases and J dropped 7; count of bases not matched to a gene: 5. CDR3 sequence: CASTSDRDGELFF. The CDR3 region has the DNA TGTGCCAGCACCTCGGACAGGGACGGGGAGCTGTTTTTT.

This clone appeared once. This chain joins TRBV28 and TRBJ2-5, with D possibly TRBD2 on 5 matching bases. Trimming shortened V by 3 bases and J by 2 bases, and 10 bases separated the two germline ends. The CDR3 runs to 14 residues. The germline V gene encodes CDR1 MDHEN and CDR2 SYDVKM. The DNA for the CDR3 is TGTGCCAGCAGTTTTGTAGCGCAACAAGAGACCCAGTACTTC. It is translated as CASSFVAQQETQYF.